This T cell receptor beta chain originates from a study of T cell responses to AZD1222 COVID-19 vaccine (dated by TCRdb to 2020 to 2022). The study in broad terms: AZD1222 recipients with second doses at about 4 weeks or about 12 weeks were pooled, because spike-specific TCR depth and breadth did not differ between schedules. A total of 230 to 250 trial participants underwent TCR sequencing, of whom about 200 received two doses of AZD1222 and roughly 25 received two doses of the MenACWY control vaccine. Trial participants were enrolled by age into 18-55, 56-69 and 70-plus year subgroups, with approximately 150, 30 and 60 TCR-sequenced participants respectively. The study at large found these results: CD4 TCRs associated with the vaccine covered the entire spike protein, and the dominant responses were in regions 160-218 and 743-854. Only five or six AZD1222 recipients were SARS-CoV-2 seropositive at baseline, limiting conclusions about previously exposed vaccinees. The 56-69-year group was small, and its depth increase did not reach significance, likely because of low power. Because no samples from the day 14 peak response were available, repertoires could be characterized only after the peak T cell response. After two AZD1222 doses, both the breadth and the depth of spike-specific TCRs were significantly higher than at day 0 and than in MenACWY recipients. Nearly half of unique spike-specific TCRs reportedly recognized epitopes outside regions mutated in the B.1.351 and B.1.1.7 variants. Participants were mostly white British, with more females than males. The authors suggested clonal diversity may have been underestimated.

About this clone itself: Which antigen it targets is not known. No clone much larger than this one lies a single base away; base qualities are absent.

The CDR3 regions of human TCRbeta chains were subjected to immunosequencing. Concerning the study's data processing: Repertoire TCRs were checked for matches against a reference library of SARS-CoV-2-specific TCRs that had been generated using the MIRA antigen-specificity platform. Breadth was defined as the fraction of unique TCRs that were SARS-CoV-2-associated, and depth was defined as the fraction of total T cells that were SARS-CoV-2-associated. Using the MIRA data, each spike-specific TCR was mapped to the spike region that the TCR reacts to and placed in a CD4 or CD8 class. Log10-transformed breadth and depth values were compared by one-way ANOVA with Sidak's multiple comparisons tests. Entries here come from immuneACCESS through TCRdb and include only in-frame sequences with V and J called. Some clones fail to appear in such tables; in the studies checked, an unresolved V gene covers under half of the shortfall, and the cause of the remainder is unknown. V, J and clone size reflect that table, while D and trimming were determined from the DNA. The sample table holds about 120,000 clones, of which approximately 89% were seen once. The top ten constitute under 5.5% of the sample.

Taken from the germline V gene, the CDR1 and CDR2 loops are MNHNS and SASEGT. V lost 4 bases and J lost 0 bases; the stretch between them is 15 bases long. There are 17 amino acids in the CDR3, from cysteine to phenylalanine inclusive. CDR3 DNA only is kept here, 51 bases in frame from base 1. This specimen's time point label, interpreted: baseline before first vaccination. Vaccinee samples came from UK trials COV001 and COV002, including a single-blind randomized controlled phase 2/3 trial of AZD1222 (ChAdOx1 nCoV-19) in healthy adults. For TCRbeta chain sequencing, PBMC samples from trial participants were taken at day 0 and at day 28 after the second dose.

The clonotype comes from an adult in good health. Here the chain combines TRBV6-1 and TRBJ1-4; the D gene cannot be resolved reliably. The input for sequencing was peripheral blood, taken on day 0 of AZD1222 vaccination. The DNA reads TGTGCCAGCAGTGTAGCGTTGGCAGCTGCAACTAATGAAAAACTGTTTTTT. Translated, it reads CASSVALAAATNEKLFF.